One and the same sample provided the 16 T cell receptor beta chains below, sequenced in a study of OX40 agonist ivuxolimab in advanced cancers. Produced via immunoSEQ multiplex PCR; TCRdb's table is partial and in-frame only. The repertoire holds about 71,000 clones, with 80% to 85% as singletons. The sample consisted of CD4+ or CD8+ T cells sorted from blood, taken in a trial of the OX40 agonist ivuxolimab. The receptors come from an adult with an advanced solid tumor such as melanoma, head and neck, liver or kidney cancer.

Here the CDR3 reads CASSLTGLRYEQYF. The CDR3, as DNA: TGTGCCAGCAGCTTAACAGGACTACGATACGAGCAGTACTTC. The V call is TRBV11-3, the J call TRBJ2-7, with D perhaps matching TRBD2 (6 bases). The CDR3 length is 14 residues. Germline CDR1 is SGHNT and CDR2 is YENEEA. The V end lost 2 bases, the J end lost 4 bases, and 12 bases lay between the germline ends.

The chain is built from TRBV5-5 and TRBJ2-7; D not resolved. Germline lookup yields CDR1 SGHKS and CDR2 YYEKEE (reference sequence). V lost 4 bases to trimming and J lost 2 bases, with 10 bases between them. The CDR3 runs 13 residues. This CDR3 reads CASSRPEAYEQYF. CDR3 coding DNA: TGTGCCAGCAGCCGCCCTGAGGCCTACGAGCAGTACTTC.

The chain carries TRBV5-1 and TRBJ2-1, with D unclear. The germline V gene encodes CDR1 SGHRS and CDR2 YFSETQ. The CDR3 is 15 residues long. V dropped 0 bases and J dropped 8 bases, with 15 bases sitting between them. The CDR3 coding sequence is TGCGCCAGCAGCTTGGCTTCCCCTCATAAAGATGAGCAGTTCTTC. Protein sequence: CASSLASPHKDEQFF.

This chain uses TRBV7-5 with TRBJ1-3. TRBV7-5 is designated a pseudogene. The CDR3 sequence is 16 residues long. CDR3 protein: CARSGGSSFSGNTIYF. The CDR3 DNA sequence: TGTGCCAGATCGGGAGGCAGCTCCTTCTCTGGAAACACCATATATTTT.

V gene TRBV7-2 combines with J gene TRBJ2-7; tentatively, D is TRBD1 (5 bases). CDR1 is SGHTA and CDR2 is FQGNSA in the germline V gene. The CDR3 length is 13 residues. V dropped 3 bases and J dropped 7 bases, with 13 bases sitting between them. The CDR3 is CASSFPQGREQYF. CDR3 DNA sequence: TGTGCCAGCAGCTTTCCCCAGGGTCGGGAGCAGTACTTC.

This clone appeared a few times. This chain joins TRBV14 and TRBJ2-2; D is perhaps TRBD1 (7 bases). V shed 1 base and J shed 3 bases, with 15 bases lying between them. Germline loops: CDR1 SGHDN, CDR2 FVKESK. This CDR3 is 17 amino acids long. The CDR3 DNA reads TGTGCCAGCAGCCAAGGAGGGGGCGGGAAGGACACCGGGGAGCTGTTTTTT. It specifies CASSQGGGGKDTGELFF.

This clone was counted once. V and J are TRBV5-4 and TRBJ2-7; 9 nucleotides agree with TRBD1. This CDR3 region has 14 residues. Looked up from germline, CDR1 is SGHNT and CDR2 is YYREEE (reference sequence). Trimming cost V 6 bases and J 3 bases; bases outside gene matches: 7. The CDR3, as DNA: TGTGCCAGCACCCGGACAGGGGCGAACTACGAGCAGTACTTC. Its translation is CASTRTGANYEQYF.

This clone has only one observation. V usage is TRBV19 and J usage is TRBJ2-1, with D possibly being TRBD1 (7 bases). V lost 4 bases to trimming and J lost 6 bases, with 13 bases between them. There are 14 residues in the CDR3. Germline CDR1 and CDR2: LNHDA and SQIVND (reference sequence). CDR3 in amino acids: CASSNRQGGNEQFF. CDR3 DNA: TGTGCCAGTAGTAATAGACAGGGAGGCAATGAGCAGTTCTTC.

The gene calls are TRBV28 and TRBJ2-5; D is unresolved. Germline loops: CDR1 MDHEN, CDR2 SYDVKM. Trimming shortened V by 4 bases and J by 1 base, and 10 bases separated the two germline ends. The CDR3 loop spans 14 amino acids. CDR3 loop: CASSSTFFQETQYF. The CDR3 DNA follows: TGTGCCAGCAGTTCGACATTTTTCCAAGAGACCCAGTACTTC.

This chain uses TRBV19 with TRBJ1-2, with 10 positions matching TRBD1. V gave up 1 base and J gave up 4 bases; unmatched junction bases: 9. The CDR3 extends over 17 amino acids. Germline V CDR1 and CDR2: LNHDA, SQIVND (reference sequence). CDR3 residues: CASSIATSGQGIYGYTF. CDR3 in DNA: TGTGCCAGTAGTATAGCCACGTCGGGACAGGGGATCTATGGCTACACCTTC.

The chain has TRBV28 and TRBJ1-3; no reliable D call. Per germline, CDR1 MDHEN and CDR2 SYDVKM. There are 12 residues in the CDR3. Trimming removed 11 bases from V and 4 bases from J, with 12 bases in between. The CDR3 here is CAAGVPGNTIYF. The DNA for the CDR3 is TGTGCCGCGGGTGTCCCCGGAAACACCATATATTTT.

The CDR3 DNA follows: TGTGCCAGCAGTTACTCGATAAATCAGCCCCAGCATTTT. Translation: CASSYSINQPQHF. The rearrangement links TRBV6-5 to TRBJ1-5, with unresolved D. The CDR3 is 13 residues long. From germline, CDR1 is MNHEY and CDR2 SVGAGI. V was cut by 0 bases and J by 4 bases, with 4 bases left in between.

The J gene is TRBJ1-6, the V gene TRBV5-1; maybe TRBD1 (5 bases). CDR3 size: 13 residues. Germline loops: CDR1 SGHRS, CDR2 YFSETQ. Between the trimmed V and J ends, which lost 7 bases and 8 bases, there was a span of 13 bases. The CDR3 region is CASSGREDSPLHF. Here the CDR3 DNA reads TGCGCCAGCTCGGGCAGGGAGGATTCACCCCTCCACTTT.

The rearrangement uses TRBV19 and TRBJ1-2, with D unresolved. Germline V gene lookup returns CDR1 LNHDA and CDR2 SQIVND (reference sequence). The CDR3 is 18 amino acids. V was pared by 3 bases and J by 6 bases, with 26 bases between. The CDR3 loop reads CASSIKADLFNRLDGYTF. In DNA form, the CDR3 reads TGTGCCAGTAGTATTAAAGCCGACCTCTTCAATCGGTTGGATGGCTACACCTTC.

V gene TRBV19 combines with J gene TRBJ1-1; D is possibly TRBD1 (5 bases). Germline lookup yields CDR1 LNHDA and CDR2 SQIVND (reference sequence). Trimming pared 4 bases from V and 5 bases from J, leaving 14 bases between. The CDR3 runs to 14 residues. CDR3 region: CASSTTGTSTEAFF. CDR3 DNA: TGTGCCAGTAGTACCACCGGGACGTCAACTGAAGCTTTCTTT.

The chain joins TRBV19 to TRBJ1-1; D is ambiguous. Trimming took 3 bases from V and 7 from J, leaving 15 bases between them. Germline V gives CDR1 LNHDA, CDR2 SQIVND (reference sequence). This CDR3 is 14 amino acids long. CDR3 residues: CASSIRLVPDEAFF. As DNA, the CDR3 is TGTGCCAGTAGTATTCGGCTCGTCCCGGATGAAGCTTTCTTT.